This entry features one T cell receptor beta chain sequence. Its antigen has not been determined. Nothing much larger sits one base from this clone, and base qualities are not available. The time point tag for this specimen amounts to: 24 months on ibrutinib. For TCR beta library preparation, 1.5 to 2 micrograms of genomic DNA was extracted from cryopreserved PBMCs. Longitudinal blood samples from CLL patients on ibrutinib monotherapy underwent high-throughput TCR beta sequencing. Patients were enrolled in a phase 2 open-label single-center ibrutinib monotherapy trial. Trimming costs V 3 bases and J 4 bases, and their ends lie 7 bases apart. From the germline V gene, CDR1 is MDHEN and CDR2 is SYDVKM. CDR3 length: 12 amino acids, cysteine to phenylalanine. The CDR3 DNA has 36 bases and is translated from base 1. Each clonotype received, on average, 10x coverage in deep resolution sequencing performed on a MiSeq, where the target depth lay between 1 in 1 million and 1 in 200,000 T cells. TCR beta libraries were generated with the immunoSEQ hsTCRB Kit. Per the original workflow: ImmunoSEQ Data Assistant and ImmunoSEQ Analyzer were used for data analysis, and V, D and J genes were assigned according to IMGT definitions. Clonality, which ranges from 0 to 1, was calculated as one minus the normalized Shannon entropy of productive rearrangement frequencies. Only overrepresented clonotypes making up at least 0.05% of each patient's repertoire were included in the public clonotype analysis. Repertoires from thirteen age-matched healthy donors in immuneACCESS were used as clonality controls. TCRdb obtained this table from immuneACCESS and retained in-frame rearrangements with V and J assigned. These tables miss some clones; where compared with another copy, unresolved V genes account for less than half of the shortfall, and the remainder is unexplained. That table gives V, J and clone size, and the DNA gave D and trimming. The sample has over 95,000 clones on record, approximately 56% of them singletons. The top ten constitute roughly 35% of the sample.

These data come from a study of cytotoxic CD8 clonotypes in ibrutinib-treated CLL listed by TCRdb under 2021. For context, the study as a whole: The cohort had 11 relapsed/refractory and around 16 treatment-naive patients; 17 were IGHV unmutated. Responses were partial in 25 or so patients and complete in 2; after median approximately 67 months follow-up, roughly 15 stayed in remission and some twelve progressed. Response samples were obtained after a median of roughly eleven months of treatment, with a range of roughly 6 to 36 months. Samples averaged roughly 280,000 productive templates and tens of thousands of productive rearrangements. Longitudinal samples were available for about 30% of the roughly 90 trial participants. Cryopreserved peripheral blood mononuclear cells were obtained before treatment, at response, and at either sustained remission or disease progression. Patients were still on ibrutinib when every remission and progressive disease sample was collected.

Summary of the overall study and its limitations: Public clonotypes were rare and either contracted or stayed stable during treatment, and the rise in clonality at ibrutinib response reflected the expansion of private clonotypes. Baseline clonality exceeded that of age-matched healthy donors and correlated strongly with circulating CD8+ T-cell counts. At ibrutinib response clonality went up, during sustained remission it held steady, and at progression it dropped back toward baseline. Sampling times were not matched between sustained-remission and progressing patients, and lymph node repertoires were not studied.

The sequence links TRBV28 to TRBJ2-7; the D gene is perhaps TRBD1 or TRBD2, as each covers 5 bases. Source: PBMCs, taken after 24 months of ibrutinib treatment. The TCR originated in a human donor with chronic lymphocytic leukemia. The CDR3 corresponds to CASSFGAYEQYF. The DNA sequence is given as TGTGCCAGCAGTTTCGGGGCTTACGAGCAGTACTTC.